Here is one T cell receptor (beta chain) with its context. This specimen comes from a study of graft-versus-host responses after intestinal transplantation. Study-level background: Isolated intestinal, liver-intestinal, or multivisceral transplants had been given to the recipients.

Germline CDR1 is LNHDA and CDR2 is SQIVND (reference sequence). Trimming removed 4 bases at V and 4 bases at J, with 10 bases between. This CDR3 region has 13 residues. Libraries were prepared by immunoSEQ multiplex PCR; TCRdb keeps only in-frame clonotypes and omits some of them. The sample gives around 29,000 clones, about 92% of which show up once; 0.6% to 0.75% is in the top ten. The TCR was taken from a human patient who received an intestinal transplant, so some T cells may come from the graft donor. This rearrangement joins TRBV19 to TRBJ1-1, with D unclear. The specimen was PBMCs, collected about 62 days after intestinal transplant. In DNA, the CDR3 is TGTGCCAGTAGTACCACGGGTGTCACTGAAGCTTTCTTT. This translates into CASSTTGVTEAFF.